The subject of this entry is one T cell receptor (beta chain). Antigen unknown. It was from whole blood, with no T cell sorting, that total RNA was isolated. The CDR3 contains 12 residues. Germline loops: CDR1 MDHEN, CDR2 SYDVKM. This sample was taken from a study of monozygotic twins with inflammatory bowel disease. Points from the study as a whole: Clonotype sharing was lower in IBD patients than healthy twins, most markedly with disease activity. Inverse Simpson values showed less TCRbeta diversity in IBD patients than in their healthy co-twins.

UMIs that had a 6-nucleotide sample barcode were put in using template switching. TCRdb processed the 5' RACE reads again and assigns one entry to each CDR3 protein, with no DNA. Its clone listing holds 440,000 or so distinct CDR3 sequences. Input material: blood. This clonotype was sampled from a human donor with ulcerative colitis or Crohn's disease, or a healthy co-twin of an affected twin (not recorded which). The V gene is TRBV28, the J gene TRBJ1-1. Here the CDR3 reads CASRTQNTEAFF.